The present T cell receptor (beta chain) was sequenced within a study of cytomegalovirus exposure and HLA in healthy donors. General study results and limits: Being productive about 87% or about 30% of the time was typical of most TCR beta V segments in an earlier analysis. Cytomegalovirus status, reportedly, was diagnosed with high specificity and sensitivity by the classifier. A later analysis found most CMV-associated TCR beta chains apparently HLA-restricted. Indistinguishability led to the exclusion of some V segments, TRBV6-2 and TRBV6-3 included.

Regarding this clone: Its antigen is not identified.

Use of 60 Vbeta and 13 Jbeta primers characterized the PCR. The assay was immunoSEQ multiplex PCR, and TCRdb's table has in-frame clones only and misses some. Here the sample spans around 140,000 clones, about 64% being singletons. The V gene's germline CDR1 is SNHLY and CDR2 FYNNEI. Trimming removed 4 bases from V and 5 bases from J; junction bases left unmatched: 11. This CDR3 is built from 16 residues. The receptor was isolated from a woman aged 40 to 50 in good health and CMV-seronegative. This chain uses TRBV2 with TRBJ1-2, with 9 positions matching TRBD1. Material for sequencing was PBMCs. The CDR3 DNA is TGTGCCAGCAGTGTTACTAGGGACAGGGTCGAATATGGCTACACCTTC. It translates to CASSVTRDRVEYGYTF.